This T cell receptor beta chain derives from a study of STAT5B mutations in CD4+ large granular lymphocyte leukemia. Sequencing used immunoSEQ multiplex PCR; TCRdb keeps in-frame clones, though not all of them. The sample records tens of thousands of clones, 65% to 90% being singletons. Germline V lookup: CDR1 MNHEY, CDR2 SVGAGI. V gave up 6 bases and J gave up 4 bases; unmatched junction bases: 6. The CDR3 sequence is 14 residues long. Control samples were healthy donors' buffy coats. The sample was CD4+ T cells from blood buffy coats. This receptor was taken from a human donor in good health. The gene calls are TRBV6-5 and TRBJ1-1; TRBD1 matches at 9 bases. As DNA, the CDR3 is TGTGCCAGCAGCTCGGGACAGGGAGTCACTGAAGCTTTCTTT. Residues: CASSSGQGVTEAFF.